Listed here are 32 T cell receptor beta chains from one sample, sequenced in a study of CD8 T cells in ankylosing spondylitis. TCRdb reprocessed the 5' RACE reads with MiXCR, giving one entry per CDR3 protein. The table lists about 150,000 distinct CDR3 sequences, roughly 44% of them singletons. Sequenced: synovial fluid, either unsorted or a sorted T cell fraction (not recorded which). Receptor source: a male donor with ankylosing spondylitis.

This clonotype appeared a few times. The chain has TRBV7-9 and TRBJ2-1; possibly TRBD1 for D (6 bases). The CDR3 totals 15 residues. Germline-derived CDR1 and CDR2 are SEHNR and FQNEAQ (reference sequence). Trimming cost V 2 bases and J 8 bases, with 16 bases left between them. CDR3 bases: TGTGCCAGCAGCTTAATGACAGGCGTAGAGGATGAGCAGTTCTTC. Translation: CASSLMTGVEDEQFF.

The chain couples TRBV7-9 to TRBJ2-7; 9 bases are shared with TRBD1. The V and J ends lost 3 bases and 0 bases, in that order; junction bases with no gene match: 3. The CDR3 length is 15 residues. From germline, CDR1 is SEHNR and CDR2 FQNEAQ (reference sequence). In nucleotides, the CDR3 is TGTGCCAGCAGCTTGACAGGGGGGAACTCCTACGAGCAGTACTTC. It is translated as CASSLTGGNSYEQYF. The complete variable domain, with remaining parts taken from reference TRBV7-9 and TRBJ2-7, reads DTGVSQNPRHKITKRGQNVTFRCDPISEHNRLYWYRQTLGQGPEFLTYFQNEAQLEKSRLLSDRFSAERPKGSFSTLEIQRTEQGDSAMYLCASSLTGGNSYEQYFGPGTRLTVT.

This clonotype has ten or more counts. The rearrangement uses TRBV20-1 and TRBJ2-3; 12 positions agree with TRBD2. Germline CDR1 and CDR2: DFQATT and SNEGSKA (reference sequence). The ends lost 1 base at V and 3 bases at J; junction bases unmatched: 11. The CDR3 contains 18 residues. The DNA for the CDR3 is TGCAGTGCTAGAGGGCTAGCGGGGGGGGCCTTCCGGACAGATACGCAGTATTTT. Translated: CSARGLAGGAFRTDTQYF.

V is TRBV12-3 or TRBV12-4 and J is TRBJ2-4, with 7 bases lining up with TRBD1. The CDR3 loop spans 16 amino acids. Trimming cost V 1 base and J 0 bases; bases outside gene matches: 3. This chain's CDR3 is CASSLVQGLAKNIQYF. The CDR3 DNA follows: TGTGCCAGCAGTTTAGTACAGGGGTTAGCCAAAAACATTCAGTACTTC.

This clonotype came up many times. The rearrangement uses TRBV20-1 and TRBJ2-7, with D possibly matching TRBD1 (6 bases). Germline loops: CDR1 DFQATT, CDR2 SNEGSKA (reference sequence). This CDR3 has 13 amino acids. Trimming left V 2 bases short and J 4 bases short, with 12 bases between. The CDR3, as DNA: TGCAGTGCTAGAAACAGGGTCGAATACGAGCAGTACTTC. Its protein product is CSARNRVEYEQYF.

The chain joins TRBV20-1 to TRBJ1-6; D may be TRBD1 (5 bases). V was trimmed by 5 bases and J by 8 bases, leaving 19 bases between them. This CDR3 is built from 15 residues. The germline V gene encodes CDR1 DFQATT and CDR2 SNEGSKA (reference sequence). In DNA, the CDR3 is TGCAGTGCTCGGGGACTTATCGTGGGTTATTCACCCCTCCACTTT. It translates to CSARGLIVGYSPLHF.

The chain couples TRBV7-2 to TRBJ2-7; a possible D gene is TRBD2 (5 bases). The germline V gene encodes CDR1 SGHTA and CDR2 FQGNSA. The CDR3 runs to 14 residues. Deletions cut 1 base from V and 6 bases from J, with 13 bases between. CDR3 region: CASSLGVASVEQYF. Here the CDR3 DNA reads TGTGCCAGCAGCTTAGGAGTAGCGTCTGTCGAGCAGTACTTC.

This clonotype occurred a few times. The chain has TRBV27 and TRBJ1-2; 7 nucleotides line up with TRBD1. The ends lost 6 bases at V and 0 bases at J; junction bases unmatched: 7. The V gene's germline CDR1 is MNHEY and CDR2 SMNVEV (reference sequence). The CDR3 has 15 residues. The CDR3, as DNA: TGTGCCAGCAGAATCCTGGGACAGTCTAACTATGGCTACACCTTC. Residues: CASRILGQSNYGYTF.

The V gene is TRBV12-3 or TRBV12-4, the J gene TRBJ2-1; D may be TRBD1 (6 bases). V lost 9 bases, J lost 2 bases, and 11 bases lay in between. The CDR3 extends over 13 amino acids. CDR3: CASSRQAYNEQFF. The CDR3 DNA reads TGTGCCAGTAGTAGACAGGCCTACAATGAGCAGTTCTTC.

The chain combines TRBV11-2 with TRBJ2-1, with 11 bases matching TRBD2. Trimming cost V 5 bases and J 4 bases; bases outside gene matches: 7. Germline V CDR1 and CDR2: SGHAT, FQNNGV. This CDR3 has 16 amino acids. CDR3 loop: CASSILAGGIYNEQFF. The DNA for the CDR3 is TGTGCCAGCAGCATCCTAGCGGGGGGCATTTACAATGAGCAGTTCTTC.

The CDR3 region is CSARARWERGYTF. The DNA for the CDR3 is TGCAGTGCTAGAGCCCGGTGGGAGAGGGGCTACACCTTC. V and J are TRBV20-1 and TRBJ1-2; no clear D gene. The germline V and J ends were trimmed by 1 base and 8 bases, with 14 bases remaining between them. This CDR3 contains 13 residues. Germline assignment: CDR1 DFQATT and CDR2 SNEGSKA (reference sequence).

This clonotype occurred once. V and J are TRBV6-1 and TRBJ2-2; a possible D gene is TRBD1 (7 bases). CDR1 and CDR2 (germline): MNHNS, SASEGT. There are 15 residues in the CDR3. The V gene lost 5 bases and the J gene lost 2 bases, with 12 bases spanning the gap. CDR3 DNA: TGTGCCAGCAGTCCCAGGGGGGTAAACACCGGGGAGCTGTTTTTT. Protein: CASSPRGVNTGELFF.

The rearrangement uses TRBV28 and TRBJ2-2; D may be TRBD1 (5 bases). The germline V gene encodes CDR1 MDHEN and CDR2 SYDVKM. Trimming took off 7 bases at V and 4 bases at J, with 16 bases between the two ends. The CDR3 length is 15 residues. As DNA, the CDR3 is TGTGCCAGCACCGCTTGGACACGAATCACCGGGGAGCTGTTTTTT. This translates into CASTAWTRITGELFF. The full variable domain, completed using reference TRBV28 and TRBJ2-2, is DVKVTQSSRYLVKRTGEKVFLECVQDMDHENMFWYRQDPGLGLRLIYFSYDVKMKEKGDIPEGYSVSREKKERFSLILESASTNQTSMYLCASTAWTRITGELFFGEGSRLTVL.

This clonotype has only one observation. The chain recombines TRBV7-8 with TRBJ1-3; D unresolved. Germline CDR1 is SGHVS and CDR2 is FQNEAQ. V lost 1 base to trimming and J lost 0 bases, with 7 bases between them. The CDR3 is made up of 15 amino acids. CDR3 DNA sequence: TGTGCCAGCAGCTTAGACCCGAGCTCTGGAAACACCATATATTTT. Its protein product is CASSLDPSSGNTIYF.

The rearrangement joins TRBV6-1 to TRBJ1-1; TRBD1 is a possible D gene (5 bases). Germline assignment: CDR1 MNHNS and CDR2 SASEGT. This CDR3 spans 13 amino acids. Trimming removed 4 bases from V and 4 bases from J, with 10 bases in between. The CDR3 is CASSVARGTEAFF. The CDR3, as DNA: TGTGCCAGCAGTGTGGCAAGGGGCACTGAAGCTTTCTTT.

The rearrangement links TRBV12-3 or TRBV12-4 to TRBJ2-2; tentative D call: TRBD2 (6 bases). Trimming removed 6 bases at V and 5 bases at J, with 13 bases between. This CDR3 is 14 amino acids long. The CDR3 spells CASSAEGETGELFF. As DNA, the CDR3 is TGTGCCAGCAGCGCGGAGGGAGAAACCGGGGAGCTGTTTTTT.

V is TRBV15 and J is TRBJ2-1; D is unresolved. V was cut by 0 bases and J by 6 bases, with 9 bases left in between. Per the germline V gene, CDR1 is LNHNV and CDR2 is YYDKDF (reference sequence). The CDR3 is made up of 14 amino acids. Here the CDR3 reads CATSRDSASNEQFF. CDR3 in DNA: TGTGCCACCAGCAGAGATTCGGCTTCCAATGAGCAGTTCTTC.

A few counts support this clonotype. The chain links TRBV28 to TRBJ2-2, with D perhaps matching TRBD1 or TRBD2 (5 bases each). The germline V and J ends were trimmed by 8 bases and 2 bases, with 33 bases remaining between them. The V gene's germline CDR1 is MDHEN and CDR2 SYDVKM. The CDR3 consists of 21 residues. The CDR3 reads CASHYRTPISSFVSNTGELFF. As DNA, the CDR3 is TGTGCCAGCCACTACAGGACTCCGATTAGTTCATTCGTGAGTAACACCGGGGAGCTGTTTTTT.

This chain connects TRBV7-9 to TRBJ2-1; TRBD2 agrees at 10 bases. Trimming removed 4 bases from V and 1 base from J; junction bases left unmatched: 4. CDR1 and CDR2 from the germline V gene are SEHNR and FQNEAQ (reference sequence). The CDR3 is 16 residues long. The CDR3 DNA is TGTGCCAGCAGCTCACCACTAGCGGGGTCCTACAATGAGCAGTTCTTC. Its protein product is CASSSPLAGSYNEQFF.

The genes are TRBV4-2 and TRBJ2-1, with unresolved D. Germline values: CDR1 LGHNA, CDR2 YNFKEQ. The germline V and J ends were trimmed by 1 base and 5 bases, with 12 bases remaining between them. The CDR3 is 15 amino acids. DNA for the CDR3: TGTGCCAGCAGCCAAGGACTCAACTCGGACAATGAGCAGTTCTTC. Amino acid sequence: CASSQGLNSDNEQFF.

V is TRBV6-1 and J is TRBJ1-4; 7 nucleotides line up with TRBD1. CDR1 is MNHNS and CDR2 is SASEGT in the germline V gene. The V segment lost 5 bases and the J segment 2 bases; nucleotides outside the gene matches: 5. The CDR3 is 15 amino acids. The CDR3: CASSTTGATNEKLFF. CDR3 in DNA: TGTGCCAGCAGTACAACAGGGGCGACTAATGAAAAACTGTTTTTT.

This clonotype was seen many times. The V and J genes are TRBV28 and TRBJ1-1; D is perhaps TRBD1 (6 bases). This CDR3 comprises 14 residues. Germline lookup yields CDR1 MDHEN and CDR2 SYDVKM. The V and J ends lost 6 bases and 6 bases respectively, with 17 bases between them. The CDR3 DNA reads TGTGCCAGCAGCCGAGGATACAGGGTCGCTGAAGCTTTCTTT. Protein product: CASSRGYRVAEAFF.

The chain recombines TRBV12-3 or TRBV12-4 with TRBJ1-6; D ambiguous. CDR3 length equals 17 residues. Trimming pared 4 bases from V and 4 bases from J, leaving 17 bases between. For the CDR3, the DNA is TGTGCCAGCAGTTCCTGGCAGGCGGCCGTTTATAATTCACCCCTCCACTTT. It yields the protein CASSSWQAAVYNSPLHF.

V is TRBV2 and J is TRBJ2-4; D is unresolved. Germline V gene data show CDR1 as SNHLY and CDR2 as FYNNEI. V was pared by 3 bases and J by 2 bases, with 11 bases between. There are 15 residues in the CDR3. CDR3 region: CASSDSVFSKNIQYF. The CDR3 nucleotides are TGTGCCAGCAGTGATTCCGTGTTTTCCAAAAACATTCAGTACTTC.

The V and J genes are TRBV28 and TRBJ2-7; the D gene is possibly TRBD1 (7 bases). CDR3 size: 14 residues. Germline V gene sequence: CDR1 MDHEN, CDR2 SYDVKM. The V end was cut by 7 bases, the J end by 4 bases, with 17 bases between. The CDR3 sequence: CASTGGTAFYEQYF. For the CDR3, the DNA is TGTGCCAGCACTGGAGGGACAGCATTTTACGAGCAGTACTTC.

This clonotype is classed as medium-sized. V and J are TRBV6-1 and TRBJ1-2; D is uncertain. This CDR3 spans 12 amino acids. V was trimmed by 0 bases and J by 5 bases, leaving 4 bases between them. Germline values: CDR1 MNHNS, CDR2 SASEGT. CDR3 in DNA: TGTGCCAGCAGTGAAGCCCGGTATGGCTACACCTTC. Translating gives CASSEARYGYTF.

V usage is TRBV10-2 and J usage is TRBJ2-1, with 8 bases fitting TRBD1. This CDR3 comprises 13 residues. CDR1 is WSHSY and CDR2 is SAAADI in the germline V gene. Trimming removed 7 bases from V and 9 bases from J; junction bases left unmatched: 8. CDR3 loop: CASTGQGASEQFF. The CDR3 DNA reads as TGCGCCAGCACTGGGCAGGGGGCAAGTGAGCAGTTCTTC.

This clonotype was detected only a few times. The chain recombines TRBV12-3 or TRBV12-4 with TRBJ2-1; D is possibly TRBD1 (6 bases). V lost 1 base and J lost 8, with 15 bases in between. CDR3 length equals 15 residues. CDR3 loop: CASSLGIQGRDEQFF. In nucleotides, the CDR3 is TGTGCCAGCAGTTTAGGGATACAGGGACGGGATGAGCAGTTCTTC.

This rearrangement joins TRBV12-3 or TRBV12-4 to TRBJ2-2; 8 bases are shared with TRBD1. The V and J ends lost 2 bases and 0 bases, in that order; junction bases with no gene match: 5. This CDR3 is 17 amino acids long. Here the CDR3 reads CASSLWAQGANTGELFF. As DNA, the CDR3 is TGTGCCAGCAGTTTATGGGCACAGGGGGCGAACACCGGGGAGCTGTTTTTT.

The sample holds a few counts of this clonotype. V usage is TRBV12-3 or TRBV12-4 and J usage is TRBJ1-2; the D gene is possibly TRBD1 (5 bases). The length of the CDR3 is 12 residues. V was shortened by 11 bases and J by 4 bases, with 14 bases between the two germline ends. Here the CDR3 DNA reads TGTGCCTCTTCAGGGTTCGGCTATGGCTACACCTTC. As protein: CASSGFGYGYTF.

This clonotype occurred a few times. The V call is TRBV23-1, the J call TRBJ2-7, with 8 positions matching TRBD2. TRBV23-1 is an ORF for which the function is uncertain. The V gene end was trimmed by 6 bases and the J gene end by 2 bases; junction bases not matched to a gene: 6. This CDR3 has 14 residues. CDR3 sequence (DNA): TGCGCCAGCAGGAATATAGCGGGAACCTACGAGCAGTACTTC. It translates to CASRNIAGTYEQYF.

In DNA form, the CDR3 reads TGTGCCAGCAGTGAATTTGCAGGTCAAGAGACCCAGTACTTC. It translates to CASSEFAGQETQYF. The rearrangement links TRBV6-1 to TRBJ2-5, with unresolved D. The CDR3 contains 14 residues. V was clipped by 2 bases and J by 2 bases, with 9 bases between them. Per the germline V gene, CDR1 is MNHNS and CDR2 is SASEGT.